This T cell receptor beta chain was profiled in a study of T cells expressing NK-cell markers (TCRdb year 2020). General notes on the study: In sorted CD3+CD56+NKG2C+, CD3+CD56+NKG2C- and CD3+CD56-NKG2C+ T-cell subsets from 7 to 9 donors, TCR beta-chain repertoires were profiled. Randomly selected healthy volunteers, three men and five women, were used as the eight sequenced donors. Among the eight sequenced donors, seven were HCMV-seropositive and one was HCMV-seronegative. Illumina HiSeq 2000/2500, MiSeq or NextSeq was used to sequence libraries as 2 x 150 bp reads.

HCMV serostatus was determined by detecting HCMV-specific IgG in serum with a commercial ELISA kit. Ficoll density gradient centrifugation was used to isolate peripheral blood mononuclear cells from blood. CDR1 and CDR2 (ENHRY, SYGVKD) derive from the germline V gene. The CDR3 spans 16 residues, from the cysteine through the phenylalanine. DNA is not recorded here. Regarding this clonotype: This clone's antigen is unknown.

Reads for this sample came from an Illumina HiSeq 2000. TCR beta cDNA libraries were made by 5'RACE template switching that added a universal primer site and unique molecular identifiers. Priming for cDNA synthesis came from the TCR beta constant segment, and two successive PCR amplification steps followed. On the authors' methods: MIGEC was used to demultiplex reads and group the reads by UMI, and MiTCR was used to assemble and quantify clonotypes. To remove erroneous sequences, TCR cDNA sequences were retained only when supported by two or more reads. The tcR package was used for downstream repertoire analysis, and clonotypes were matched between fractions using CDR3 nucleotide sequence together with V segment. Antigen specificity was annotated against VDJdb with VDJmatch, allowing one amino acid substitution in CDR3. TCRdb reanalyzed the reads, keeping one entry per CDR3 protein sequence and omitting DNA. Clone size and V and J calls follow TCRdb, not the original study. The table for this sample records about 460,000 distinct CDR3 sequences. Around 1.4% of the sample rests with the top ten.

Study-wide findings and limitations: Those dominant clonotypes were again the most abundant among CD3+CD56-NKG2C+ cells in a handful of donors, at roughly 28.3-60.1%. Whether the expanded NKG2C-expressing T cell clones were specific for HCMV antigens was left unclear. In a handful of donors, the dominant CD3+CD56+NKG2C+ clonotypes were among the top 10 CD8+ clonotypes and accounted for about 1.0-7.5% of CD8+ T cells.

The sequenced sample was blood T cells: a sorted CD56 or NKG2C T cell subset, CD4+ or CD8+ T cells, or bulk PBMC T cells (not recorded which). This receptor chain uses TRBV10-3 and TRBJ2-1; lacking DNA, the TRBD2 call made by TCRdb goes unchecked. This clonotype was obtained from a woman aged 45-65 years in good health. Donor details come from another sample of the same person, matched by shared clones. This receptor has the CDR3 CAISVTAGLADNEQFF.